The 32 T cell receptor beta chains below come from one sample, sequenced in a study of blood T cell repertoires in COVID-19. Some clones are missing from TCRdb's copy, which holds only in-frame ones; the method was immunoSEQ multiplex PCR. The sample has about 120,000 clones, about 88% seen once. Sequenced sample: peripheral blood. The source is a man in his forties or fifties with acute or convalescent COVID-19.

CDR3 DNA sequence: TGCGCCAGCAGCTTTGGATGGGACAGCAACGGCTACACCTTC. As protein: CASSFGWDSNGYTF. The chain links TRBV5-1 to TRBJ1-2, with 7 bases fitting TRBD1. V trimming: 2 bases; J trimming: 8 bases; junction bases outside the gene matches: 9. The germline CDR1 and CDR2 sequences are SGHRS and YFSETQ. The CDR3 is 14 amino acids.

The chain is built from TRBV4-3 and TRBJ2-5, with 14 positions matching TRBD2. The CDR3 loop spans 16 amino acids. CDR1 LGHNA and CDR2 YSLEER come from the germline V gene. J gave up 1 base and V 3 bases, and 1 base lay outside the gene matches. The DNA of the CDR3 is TGCGCCAGCAGCCATGGGACTAGCGGGGGCCAAGAGACCCAGTACTTC. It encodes CASSHGTSGGQETQYF.

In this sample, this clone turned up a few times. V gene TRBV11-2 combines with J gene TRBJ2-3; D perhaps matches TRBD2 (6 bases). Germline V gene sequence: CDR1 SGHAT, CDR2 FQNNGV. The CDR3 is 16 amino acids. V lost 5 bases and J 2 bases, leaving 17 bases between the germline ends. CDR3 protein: CASSPGTGLNTDTQYF. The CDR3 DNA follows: TGTGCCAGCAGCCCCGGGACGGGACTGAACACAGATACGCAGTATTTT.

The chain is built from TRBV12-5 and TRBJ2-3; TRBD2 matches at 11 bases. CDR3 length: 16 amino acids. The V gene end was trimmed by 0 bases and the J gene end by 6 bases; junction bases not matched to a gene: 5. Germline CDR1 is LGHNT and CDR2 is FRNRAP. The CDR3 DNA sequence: TGTGCTAGTGGTTTGGTAGTAGCGGGGGGGCCCGATACGCAGTATTTT. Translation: CASGLVVAGGPDTQYF.

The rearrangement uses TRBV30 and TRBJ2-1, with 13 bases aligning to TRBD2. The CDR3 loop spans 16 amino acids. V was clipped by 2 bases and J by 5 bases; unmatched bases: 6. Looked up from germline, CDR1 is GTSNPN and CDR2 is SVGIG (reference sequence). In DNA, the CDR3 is TGTGCCTGGAGTCAACTAGCGGGGGGGCGAAACAATGAGCAGTTCTTC. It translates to CAWSQLAGGRNNEQFF.

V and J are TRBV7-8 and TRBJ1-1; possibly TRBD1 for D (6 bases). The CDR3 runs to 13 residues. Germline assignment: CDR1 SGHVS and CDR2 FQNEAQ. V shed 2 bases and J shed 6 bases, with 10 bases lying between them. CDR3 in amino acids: CASSLLPGAEAFF. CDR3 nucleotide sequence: TGTGCCAGCAGCTTACTCCCAGGGGCTGAAGCTTTCTTT.

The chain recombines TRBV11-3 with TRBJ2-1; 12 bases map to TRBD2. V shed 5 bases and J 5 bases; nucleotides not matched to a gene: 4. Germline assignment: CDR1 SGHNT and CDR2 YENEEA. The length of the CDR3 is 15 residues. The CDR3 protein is CASSAGTSGHNEQFF. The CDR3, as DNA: TGTGCCAGCAGCGCCGGGACTAGCGGGCACAATGAGCAGTTCTTC.

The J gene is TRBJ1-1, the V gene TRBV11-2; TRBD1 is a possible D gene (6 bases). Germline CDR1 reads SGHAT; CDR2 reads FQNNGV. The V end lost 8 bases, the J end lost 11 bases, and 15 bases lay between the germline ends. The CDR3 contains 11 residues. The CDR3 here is CASSGGAEAFF. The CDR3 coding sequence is TGTGCCAGCTCCGGGGGGGCGGAGGCTTTCTTT.

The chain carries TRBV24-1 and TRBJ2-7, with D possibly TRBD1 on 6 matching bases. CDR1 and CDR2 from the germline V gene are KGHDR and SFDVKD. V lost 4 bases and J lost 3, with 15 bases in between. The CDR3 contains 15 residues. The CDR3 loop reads CATSESTGTSYEQYF. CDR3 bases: TGTGCCACCAGTGAGTCCACCGGGACAAGCTACGAGCAGTACTTC.

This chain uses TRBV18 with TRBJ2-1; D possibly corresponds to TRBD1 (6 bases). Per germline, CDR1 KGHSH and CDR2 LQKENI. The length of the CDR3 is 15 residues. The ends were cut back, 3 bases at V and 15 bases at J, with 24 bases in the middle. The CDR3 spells CASSPSSGASPRPFF. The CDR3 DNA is TGTGCCAGCTCACCTTCGTCAGGGGCGTCTCCCAGGCCGTTCTTC.

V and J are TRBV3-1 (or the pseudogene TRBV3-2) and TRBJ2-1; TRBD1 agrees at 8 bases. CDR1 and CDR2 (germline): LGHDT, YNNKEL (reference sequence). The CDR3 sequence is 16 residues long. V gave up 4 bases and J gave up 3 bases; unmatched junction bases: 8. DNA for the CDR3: TGTGCCAGCAGCCGAGATGACAGGGGTGACTACAATGAGCAGTTCTTC. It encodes CASSRDDRGDYNEQFF.

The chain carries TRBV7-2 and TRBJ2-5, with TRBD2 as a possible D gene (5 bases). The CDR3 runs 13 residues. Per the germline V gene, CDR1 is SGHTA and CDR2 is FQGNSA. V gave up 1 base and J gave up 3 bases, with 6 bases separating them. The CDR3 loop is CASSLGGEETQYF. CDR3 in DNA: TGTGCCAGCAGCTTAGGGGGAGAAGAGACCCAGTACTTC.

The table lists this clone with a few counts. Written as DNA, the CDR3 is TGTGCCAGCAGCTCCCCCCTTAGCGGGGGAGTCGCCTACGAGCAGTACTTC. Translated: CASSSPLSGGVAYEQYF. The chain couples TRBV7-9 to TRBJ2-7; 9 nucleotides line up with TRBD2. The V and J ends lost 4 bases and 2 bases, in that order; junction bases with no gene match: 12. The CDR3 loop spans 17 amino acids. CDR1 and CDR2 from the germline V gene are SEHNR and FQNEAQ (reference sequence).

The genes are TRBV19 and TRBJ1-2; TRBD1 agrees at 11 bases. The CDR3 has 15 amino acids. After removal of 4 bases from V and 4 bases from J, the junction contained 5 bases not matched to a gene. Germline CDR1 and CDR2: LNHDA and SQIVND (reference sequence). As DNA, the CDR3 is TGTGCCAGTAGTAAACCGGGACAGGGGGTCTATGGCTACACCTTC. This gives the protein CASSKPGQGVYGYTF.

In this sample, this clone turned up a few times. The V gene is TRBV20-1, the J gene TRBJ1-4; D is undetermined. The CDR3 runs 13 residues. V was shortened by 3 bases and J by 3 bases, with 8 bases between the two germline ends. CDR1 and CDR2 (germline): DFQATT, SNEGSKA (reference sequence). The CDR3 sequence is CSASKGANEKLFF. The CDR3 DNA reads TGCAGTGCTAGTAAGGGAGCTAATGAAAAACTGTTTTTT.

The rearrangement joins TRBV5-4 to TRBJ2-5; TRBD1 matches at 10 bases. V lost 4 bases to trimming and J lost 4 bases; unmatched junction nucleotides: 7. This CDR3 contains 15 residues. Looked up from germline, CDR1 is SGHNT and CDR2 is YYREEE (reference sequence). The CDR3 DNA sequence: TGTGCCAGCAGCCATCGACAGGGGGCGGGAGAGACCCAGTACTTC. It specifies CASSHRQGAGETQYF. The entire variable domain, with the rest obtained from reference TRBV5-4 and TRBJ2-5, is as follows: ETGVTQSPTHLIKTRGQQVTLRCSSQSGHNTVSWYQQALGQGPQFIFQYYREEENGRGNFPPRFSGLQFPNYSSELNVNALELDDSALYLCASSHRQGAGETQYFGPGTRLLVL.

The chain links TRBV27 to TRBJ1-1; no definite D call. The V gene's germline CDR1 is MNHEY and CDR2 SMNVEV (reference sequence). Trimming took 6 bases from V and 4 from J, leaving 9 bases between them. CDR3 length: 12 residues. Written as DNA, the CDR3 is TGTGCCAGCAGGAAGGGAGGCACTGAAGCTTTCTTT. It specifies CASRKGGTEAFF.

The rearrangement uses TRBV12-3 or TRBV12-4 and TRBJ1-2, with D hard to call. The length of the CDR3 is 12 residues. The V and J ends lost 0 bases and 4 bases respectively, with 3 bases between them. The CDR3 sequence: CASSLAAYGYTF. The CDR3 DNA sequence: TGTGCCAGCAGTTTAGCGGCCTATGGCTACACCTTC.

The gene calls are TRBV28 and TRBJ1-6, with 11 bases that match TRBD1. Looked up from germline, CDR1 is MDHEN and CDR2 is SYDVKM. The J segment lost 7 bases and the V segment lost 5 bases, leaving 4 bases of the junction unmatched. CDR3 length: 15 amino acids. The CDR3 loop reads CASSPWTGGNSPLHF. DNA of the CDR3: TGTGCCAGCAGTCCCTGGACAGGGGGCAATTCACCCCTCCACTTT.

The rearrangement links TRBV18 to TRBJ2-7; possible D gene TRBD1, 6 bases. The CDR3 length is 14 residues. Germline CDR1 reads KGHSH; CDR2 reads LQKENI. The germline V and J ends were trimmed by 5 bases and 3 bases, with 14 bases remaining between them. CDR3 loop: CASSSNPGDYEQYF. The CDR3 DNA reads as TGTGCCAGCTCATCAAACCCAGGGGACTACGAGCAGTACTTC.

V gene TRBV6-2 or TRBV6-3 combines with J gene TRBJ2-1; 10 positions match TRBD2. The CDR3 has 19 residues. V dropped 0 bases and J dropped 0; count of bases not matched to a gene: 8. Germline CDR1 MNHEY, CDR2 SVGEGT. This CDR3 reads CASSYSIAAGGGSYNEQFF. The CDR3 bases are TGTGCCAGCAGTTACTCGATCGCAGCGGGGGGGGGCTCCTACAATGAGCAGTTCTTC.

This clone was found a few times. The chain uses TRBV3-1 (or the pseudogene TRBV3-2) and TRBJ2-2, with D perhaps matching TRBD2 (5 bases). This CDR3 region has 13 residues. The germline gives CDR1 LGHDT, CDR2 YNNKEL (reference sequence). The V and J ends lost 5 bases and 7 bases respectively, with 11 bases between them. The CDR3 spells CASSYGGGGELFF. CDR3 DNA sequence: TGTGCCAGCAGCTACGGAGGAGGCGGGGAGCTGTTTTTT.

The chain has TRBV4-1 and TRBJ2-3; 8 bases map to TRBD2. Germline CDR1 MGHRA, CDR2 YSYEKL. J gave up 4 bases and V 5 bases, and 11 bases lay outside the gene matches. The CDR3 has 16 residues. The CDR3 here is CASSERGLGVADTQYF. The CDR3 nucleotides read TGCGCCAGCAGCGAACGGGGACTAGGAGTCGCAGATACGCAGTATTTT.

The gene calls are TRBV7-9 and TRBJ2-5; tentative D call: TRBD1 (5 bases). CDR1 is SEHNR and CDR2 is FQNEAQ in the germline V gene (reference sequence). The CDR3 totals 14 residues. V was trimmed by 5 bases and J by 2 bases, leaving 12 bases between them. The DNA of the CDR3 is TGTGCCAGCAGCCTAATGGCAGGGCAAGAGACCCAGTACTTC. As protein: CASSLMAGQETQYF.

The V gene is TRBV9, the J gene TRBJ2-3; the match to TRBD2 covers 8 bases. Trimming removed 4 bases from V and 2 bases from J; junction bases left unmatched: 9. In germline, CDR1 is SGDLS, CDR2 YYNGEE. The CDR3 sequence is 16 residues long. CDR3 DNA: TGTGCCAGCAGCACACGAGGGCGGGGGGACACAGATACGCAGTATTTT. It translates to CASSTRGRGDTDTQYF.

The CDR3 DNA sequence: TGTGCCAGCTCACCACCCGGGGTTGGAGATACGCAGTATTTT. Protein product: CASSPPGVGDTQYF. This rearrangement joins TRBV18 to TRBJ2-3; weak D call: TRBD2 (5 bases). CDR3 length: 14 amino acids. Germline V gives CDR1 KGHSH, CDR2 LQKENI. Trimming took 0 bases from V and 5 from J, leaving 9 bases between them.

The CDR3 here is CASSLVAEEYF. CDR3 coding DNA: TGTGCCAGCAGCTTGGTGGCTGAAGAGTACTTC. This rearrangement joins TRBV5-6 to TRBJ2-7; D is ambiguous. Germline values: CDR1 SGHDT, CDR2 YYEEEE. Trimming stripped 0 bases from V and 11 bases from J, with 9 bases between. This CDR3 comprises 11 residues.

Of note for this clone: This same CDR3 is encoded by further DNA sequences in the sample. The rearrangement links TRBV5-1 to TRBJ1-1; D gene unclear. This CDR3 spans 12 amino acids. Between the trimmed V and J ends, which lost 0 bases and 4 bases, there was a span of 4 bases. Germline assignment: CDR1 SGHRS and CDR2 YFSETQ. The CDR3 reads CASSLGATEAFF. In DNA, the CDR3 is TGCGCCAGCAGCTTGGGGGCCACTGAAGCTTTCTTT.

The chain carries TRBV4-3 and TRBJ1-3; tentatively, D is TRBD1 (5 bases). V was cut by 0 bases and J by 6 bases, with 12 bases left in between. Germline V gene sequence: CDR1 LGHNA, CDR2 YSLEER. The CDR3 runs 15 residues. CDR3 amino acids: CASSQDEEGQNTIYF. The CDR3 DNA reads TGCGCCAGCAGCCAAGATGAGGAGGGGCAAAACACCATATATTTT.

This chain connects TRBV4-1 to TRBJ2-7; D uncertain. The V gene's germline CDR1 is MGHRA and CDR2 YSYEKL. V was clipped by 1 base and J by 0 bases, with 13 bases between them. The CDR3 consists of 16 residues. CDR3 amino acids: CASSQVMAASSYEQYF. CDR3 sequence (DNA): TGCGCCAGCAGCCAAGTGATGGCGGCGAGCTCCTACGAGCAGTACTTC.

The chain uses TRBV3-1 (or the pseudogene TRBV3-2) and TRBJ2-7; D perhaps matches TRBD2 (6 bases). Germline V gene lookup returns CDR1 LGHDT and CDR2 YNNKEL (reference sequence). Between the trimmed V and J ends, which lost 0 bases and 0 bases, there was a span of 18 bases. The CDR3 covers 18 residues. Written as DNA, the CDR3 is TGTGCCAGCAGCCAAGAGGGCCCGGGACTTAAAAGCTCCTACGAGCAGTACTTC. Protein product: CASSQEGPGLKSSYEQYF.

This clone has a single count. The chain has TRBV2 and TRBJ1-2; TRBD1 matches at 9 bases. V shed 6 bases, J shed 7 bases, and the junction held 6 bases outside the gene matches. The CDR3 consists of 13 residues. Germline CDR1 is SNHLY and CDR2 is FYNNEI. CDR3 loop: CASSQQGALGYTF. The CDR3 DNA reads TGTGCCAGCAGCCAACAGGGGGCGCTTGGCTACACCTTC.